The T cell receptor (beta chain) described here comes from a study of control samples from healthy donors and cancer patients. Repertoires were generated with immunoSEQ multiplex PCR, while TCRdb's copy carries only in-frame clones and drops some. The table has 130,000 to 150,000 clones, 75% to 90% seen once. Sequences were obtained from blood. The receptor was derived from a woman aged 30 to 39 in good health.

The CDR3, as DNA: TGTGCCAGCGCCTTAGCGGGCGGCACAGATACGCAGTATTTT. Protein product: CASALAGGTDTQYF. The chain employs TRBV7-9 and TRBJ2-3, with 7 positions matching TRBD2. Germline CDR1 reads SEHNR; CDR2 reads FQNEAQ (reference sequence). The trim removed 8 bases at V and 1 base at J, leaving 6 bases unmatched. This CDR3 region has 14 residues.